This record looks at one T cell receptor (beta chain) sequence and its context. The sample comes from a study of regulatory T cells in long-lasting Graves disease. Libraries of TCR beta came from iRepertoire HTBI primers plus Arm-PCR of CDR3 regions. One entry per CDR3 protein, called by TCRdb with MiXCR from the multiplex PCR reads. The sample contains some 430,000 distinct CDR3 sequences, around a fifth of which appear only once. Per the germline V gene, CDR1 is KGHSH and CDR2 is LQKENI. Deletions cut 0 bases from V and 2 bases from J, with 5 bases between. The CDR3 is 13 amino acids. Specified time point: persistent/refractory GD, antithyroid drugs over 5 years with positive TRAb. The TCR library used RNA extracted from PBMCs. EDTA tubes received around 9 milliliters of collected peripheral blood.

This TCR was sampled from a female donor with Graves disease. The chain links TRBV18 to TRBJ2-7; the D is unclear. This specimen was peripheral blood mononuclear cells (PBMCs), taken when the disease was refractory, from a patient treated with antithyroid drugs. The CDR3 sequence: CASSPPSTYEQYF. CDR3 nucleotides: TGTGCCAGCTCACCACCTTCGACCTACGAGCAGTACTTC.